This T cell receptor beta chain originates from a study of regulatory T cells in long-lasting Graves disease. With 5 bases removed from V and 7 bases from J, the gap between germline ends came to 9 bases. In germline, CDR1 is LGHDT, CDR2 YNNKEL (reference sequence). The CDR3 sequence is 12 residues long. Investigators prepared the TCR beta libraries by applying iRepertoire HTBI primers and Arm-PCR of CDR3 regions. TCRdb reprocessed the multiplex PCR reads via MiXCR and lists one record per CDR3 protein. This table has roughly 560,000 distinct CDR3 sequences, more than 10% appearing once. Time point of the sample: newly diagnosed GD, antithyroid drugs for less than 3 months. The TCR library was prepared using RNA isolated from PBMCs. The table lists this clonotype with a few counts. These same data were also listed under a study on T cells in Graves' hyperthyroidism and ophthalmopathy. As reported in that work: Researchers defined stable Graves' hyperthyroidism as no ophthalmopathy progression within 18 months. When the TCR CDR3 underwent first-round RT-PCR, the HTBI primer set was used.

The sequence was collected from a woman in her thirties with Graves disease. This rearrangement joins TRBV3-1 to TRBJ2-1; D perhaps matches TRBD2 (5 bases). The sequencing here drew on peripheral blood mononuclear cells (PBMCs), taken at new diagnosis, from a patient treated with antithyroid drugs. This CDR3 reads CASSNPGNEQFF. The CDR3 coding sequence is TGTGCCAGCAGCAATCCGGGGAATGAGCAGTTCTTC.